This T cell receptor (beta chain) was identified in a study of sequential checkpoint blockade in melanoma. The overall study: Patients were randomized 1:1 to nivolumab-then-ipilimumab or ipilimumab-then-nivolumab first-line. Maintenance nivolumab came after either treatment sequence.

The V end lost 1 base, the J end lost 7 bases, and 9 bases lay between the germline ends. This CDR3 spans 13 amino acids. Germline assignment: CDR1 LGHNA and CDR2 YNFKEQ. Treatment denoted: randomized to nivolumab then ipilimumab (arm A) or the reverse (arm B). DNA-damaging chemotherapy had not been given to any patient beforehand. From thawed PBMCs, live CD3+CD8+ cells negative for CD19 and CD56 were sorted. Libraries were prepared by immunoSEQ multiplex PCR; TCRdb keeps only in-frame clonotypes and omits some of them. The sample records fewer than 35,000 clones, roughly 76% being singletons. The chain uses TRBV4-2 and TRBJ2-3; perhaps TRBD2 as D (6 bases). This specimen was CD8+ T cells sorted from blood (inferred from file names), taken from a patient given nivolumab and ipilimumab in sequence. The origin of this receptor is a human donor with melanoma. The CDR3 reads CASSQGGENTQYF. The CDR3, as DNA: TGTGCCAGCAGCCAAGGGGGGGAAAATACGCAGTATTTT.